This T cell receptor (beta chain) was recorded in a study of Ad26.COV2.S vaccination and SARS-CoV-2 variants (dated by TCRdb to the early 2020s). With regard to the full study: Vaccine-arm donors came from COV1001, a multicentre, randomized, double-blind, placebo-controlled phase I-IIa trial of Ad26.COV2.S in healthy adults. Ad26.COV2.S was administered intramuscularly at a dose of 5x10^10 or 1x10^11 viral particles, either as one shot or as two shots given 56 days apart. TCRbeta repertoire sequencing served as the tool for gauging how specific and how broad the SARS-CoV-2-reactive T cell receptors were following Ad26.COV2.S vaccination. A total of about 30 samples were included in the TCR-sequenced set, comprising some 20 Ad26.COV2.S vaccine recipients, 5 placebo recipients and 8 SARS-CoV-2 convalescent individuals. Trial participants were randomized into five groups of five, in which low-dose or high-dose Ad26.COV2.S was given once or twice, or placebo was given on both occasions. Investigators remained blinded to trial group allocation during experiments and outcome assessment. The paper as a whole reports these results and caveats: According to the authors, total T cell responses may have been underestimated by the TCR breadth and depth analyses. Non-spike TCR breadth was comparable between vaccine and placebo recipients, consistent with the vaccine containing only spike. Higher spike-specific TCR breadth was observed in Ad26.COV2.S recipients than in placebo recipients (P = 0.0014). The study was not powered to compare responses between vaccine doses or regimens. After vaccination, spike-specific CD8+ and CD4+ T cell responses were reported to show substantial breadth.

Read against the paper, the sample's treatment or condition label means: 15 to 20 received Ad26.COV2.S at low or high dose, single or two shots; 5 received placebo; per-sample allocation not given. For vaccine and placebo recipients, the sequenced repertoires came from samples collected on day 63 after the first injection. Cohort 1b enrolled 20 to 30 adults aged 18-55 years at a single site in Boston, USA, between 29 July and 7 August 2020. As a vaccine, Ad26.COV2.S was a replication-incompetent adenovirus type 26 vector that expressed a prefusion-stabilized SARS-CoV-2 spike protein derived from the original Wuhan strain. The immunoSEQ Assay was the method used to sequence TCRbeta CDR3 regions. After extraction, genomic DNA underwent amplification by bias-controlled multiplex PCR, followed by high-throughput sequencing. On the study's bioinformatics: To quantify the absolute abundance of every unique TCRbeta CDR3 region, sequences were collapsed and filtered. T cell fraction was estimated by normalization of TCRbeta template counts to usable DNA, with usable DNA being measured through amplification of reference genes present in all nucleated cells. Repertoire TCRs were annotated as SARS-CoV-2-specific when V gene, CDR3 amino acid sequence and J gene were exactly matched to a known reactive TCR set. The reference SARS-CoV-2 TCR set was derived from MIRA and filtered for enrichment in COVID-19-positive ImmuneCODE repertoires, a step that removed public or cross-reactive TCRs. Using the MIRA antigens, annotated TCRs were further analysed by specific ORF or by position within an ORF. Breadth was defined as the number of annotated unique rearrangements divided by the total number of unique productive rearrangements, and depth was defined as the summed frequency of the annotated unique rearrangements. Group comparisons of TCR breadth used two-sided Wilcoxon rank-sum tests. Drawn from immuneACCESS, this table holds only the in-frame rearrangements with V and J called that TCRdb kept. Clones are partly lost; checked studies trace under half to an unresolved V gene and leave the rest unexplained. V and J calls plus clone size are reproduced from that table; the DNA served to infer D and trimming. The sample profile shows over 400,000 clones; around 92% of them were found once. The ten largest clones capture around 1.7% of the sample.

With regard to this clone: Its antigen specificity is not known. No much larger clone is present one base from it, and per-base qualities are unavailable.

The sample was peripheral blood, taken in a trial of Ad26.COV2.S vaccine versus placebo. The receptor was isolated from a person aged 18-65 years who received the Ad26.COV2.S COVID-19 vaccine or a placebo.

The CDR3 in this case is CASSLVRQGAYEQYF. The DNA sequence is as follows: TGTGCCAGCAGCTTAGTCCGACAGGGGGCTTACGAGCAGTACTTC. The rearranged segments are TRBV7-8 and TRBJ2-7, and 10 bases in between align with TRBD1. Unmatched junction bases come to 4, with V trimmed by 1 base and J by 4 bases. The germline V gene sets CDR1 to SGHVS and CDR2 to FQNEAQ. Inclusive of the bounding cysteine and phenylalanine, the CDR3 is 15 residues long. Only the CDR3 DNA stays, 45 bases, in frame from base 1.